This entry lists 15 T cell receptor beta chains sequenced from one sample in a study of blood T cell repertoires in COVID-19. Some clones are missing from TCRdb's copy, which holds only in-frame ones; the method was immunoSEQ multiplex PCR. The sample shows tens of thousands of clones, just over 90% of them seen only once. Sequencing was done on a sample of peripheral blood. The receptors were gathered from a man in his sixties or seventies with active COVID-19.

The chain is built from TRBV18 and TRBJ1-2, with a possible D match to TRBD1 (6 bases). Trimming removed 3 bases from V and 6 bases from J, with 17 bases in between. The germline V gene encodes CDR1 KGHSH and CDR2 LQKENI. This CDR3 contains 15 residues. The CDR3 DNA reads as TGTGCCAGCTCACCGGCCCCCCAGGGGACGGATGGCTACACCTTC. Protein sequence: CASSPAPQGTDGYTF.

The chain employs TRBV5-8 and TRBJ2-3; 7 nucleotides agree with TRBD1. The V gene end was trimmed by 0 bases and the J gene end by 4 bases; junction bases not matched to a gene: 2. The CDR3 totals 14 residues. The germline gives CDR1 SGHTS, CDR2 YDEGEE. The CDR3 DNA follows: TGTGCCAGCAGCTTGGGGACAGGATCAGATACGCAGTATTTT. It translates to CASSLGTGSDTQYF.

The J gene is TRBJ1-2, the V gene TRBV5-4, with D possibly being TRBD1 (5 bases). CDR3 length equals 14 residues. Germline CDR1 reads SGHNT; CDR2 reads YYREEE (reference sequence). Trimming removed 2 bases from V and 5 bases from J, with 13 bases in between. The CDR3 reads CASSFGVGTYGYTF. In nucleotides, the CDR3 is TGTGCCAGCAGCTTCGGGGTAGGGACTTATGGCTACACCTTC.

The rearrangement uses TRBV3-1 (or the pseudogene TRBV3-2) and TRBJ2-7; TRBD2 matches at 7 bases. J lost 8 bases, V lost 3 bases, and 13 bases had no gene match. The CDR3 has 15 amino acids. Germline-derived CDR1 and CDR2 are LGHDT and YNNKEL (reference sequence). The CDR3 reads CASSQGPRGGAKQYF. In nucleotides, the CDR3 is TGTGCCAGCAGCCAGGGCCCTCGGGGAGGGGCCAAGCAGTACTTC.

The CDR3 DNA reads as TGTGCCAGCAGCCTCCACGACAGGGATCGGCCCTTGAACACTGAAGCTTTCTTT. The encoded protein is CASSLHDRDRPLNTEAFF. J is TRBJ1-1 and V is TRBV5-5; 7 bases are a match to TRBD1. The V gene's germline CDR1 is SGHKS and CDR2 YYEKEE (reference sequence). The CDR3 extends over 18 amino acids. V dropped 4 bases and J dropped 0; count of bases not matched to a gene: 15.

CDR3 nucleotides: TGTGCCAGCAGTTTAAAGTCCTCCGTACTAGCGGAATATTGGAATGAGCAGTTCTTC. It codes for CASSLKSSVLAEYWNEQFF. The rearrangement uses TRBV27 and TRBJ2-1, with 8 bases fitting TRBD2. The junction had 19 bases not matched to a gene; V was cut back by 2 bases and J by 7 bases. The CDR3 contains 19 residues. The germline gives CDR1 MNHEY, CDR2 SMNVEV (reference sequence).

J is TRBJ2-6 and V is TRBV18; TRBD1 matches 7 bases. Germline CDR1 is KGHSH and CDR2 is LQKENI. CDR3 size: 16 residues. V gave up 1 base and J gave up 3 bases; unmatched junction bases: 3. DNA of the CDR3: TGTGCCAGCTCACCACTCCAGGGGGATGGGGCCAACGTCCTGACTTTC. This sequence encodes CASSPLQGDGANVLTF.

V usage is TRBV11-2 and J usage is TRBJ2-7, with D unresolved. The V end lost 5 bases, the J end lost 7 bases, and 18 bases lay between the germline ends. Germline CDR1 is SGHAT and CDR2 is FQNNGV. This CDR3 is built from 14 residues. CDR3 coding DNA: TGTGCCAGCAGCACACCGACGGATCCTAGGGAGCAGTACTTC. It yields the protein CASSTPTDPREQYF.

The genes are TRBV5-4 and TRBJ2-7; TRBD2 agrees at 9 bases. This CDR3 is built from 16 residues. Germline CDR1 SGHNT, CDR2 YYREEE (reference sequence). J was trimmed by 2 bases and V by 4 bases; bases with no gene match: 10. The CDR3 loop reads CASSKGGSSGAYEQYF. Written as DNA, the CDR3 is TGTGCCAGCAGCAAGGGGGGCTCTAGCGGGGCCTACGAGCAGTACTTC.

The chain carries TRBV7-6 and TRBJ2-3; the D gene is possibly TRBD1 (5 bases). The CDR3 is 15 amino acids. Germline lookup yields CDR1 SGHVS and CDR2 FNYEAQ. The V end lost 5 bases, the J end lost 7 bases, and 19 bases lay between the germline ends. CDR3 sequence: CASSERQSQPHTQYF. The CDR3, as DNA: TGTGCCAGCAGCGAACGACAGTCACAACCTCATACGCAGTATTTT.

The V gene is TRBV28, the J gene TRBJ2-3; 10 bases fit TRBD1. J was trimmed by 8 bases and V by 6 bases; bases with no gene match: 11. The CDR3 runs to 15 residues. Germline values: CDR1 MDHEN, CDR2 SYDVKM. The CDR3 DNA reads TGTGCCAGCAGCCGAGCGGGACAGGGGTCCTTTACGCAGTATTTT. As protein: CASSRAGQGSFTQYF.

The rearrangement uses TRBV28 and TRBJ1-1, with a weak D call TRBD1 (6 bases). Trimming shortened V by 6 bases and J by 0 bases, and 17 bases separated the two germline ends. From germline, CDR1 is MDHEN and CDR2 SYDVKM. This CDR3 is 16 amino acids long. The CDR3 loop is CASSSDRKPMNTEAFF. In DNA form, the CDR3 reads TGTGCCAGCAGCTCTGACAGGAAACCCATGAACACTGAAGCTTTCTTT.

V is TRBV11-2 and J is TRBJ2-5; 9 bases align to TRBD1. CDR3 length equals 14 residues. V lost 5 bases, J lost 4 bases, and 5 bases stayed unmatched. The germline V gene has CDR1 SGHAT and CDR2 FQNNGV. This chain's CDR3 is CASSLRDRVETQYF. The CDR3 bases are TGTGCCAGCAGCCTCCGGGACAGGGTAGAGACCCAGTACTTC.

V and J are TRBV19 and TRBJ1-3; tentatively, D is TRBD1 (5 bases). The germline gives CDR1 LNHDA, CDR2 SQIVND (reference sequence). This CDR3 region has 15 residues. The V end lost 3 bases, the J end lost 4 bases, and 13 bases lay between the germline ends. The CDR3 DNA sequence: TGTGCCAGTAGTATTGGTCAGGGAAACGGAAACACCATATATTTT. Translation: CASSIGQGNGNTIYF.

This clone was counted a single time. The rearrangement uses TRBV28 and TRBJ1-2, with D possibly TRBD1 on 6 matching bases. There are 13 residues in the CDR3. V was cut by 5 bases and J by 8 bases, with 15 bases left in between. Germline CDR1 MDHEN, CDR2 SYDVKM. CDR3 loop: CASSSVGARGYTF. DNA for the CDR3: TGTGCCAGCAGTAGCGTGGGGGCGAGAGGCTACACCTTC.